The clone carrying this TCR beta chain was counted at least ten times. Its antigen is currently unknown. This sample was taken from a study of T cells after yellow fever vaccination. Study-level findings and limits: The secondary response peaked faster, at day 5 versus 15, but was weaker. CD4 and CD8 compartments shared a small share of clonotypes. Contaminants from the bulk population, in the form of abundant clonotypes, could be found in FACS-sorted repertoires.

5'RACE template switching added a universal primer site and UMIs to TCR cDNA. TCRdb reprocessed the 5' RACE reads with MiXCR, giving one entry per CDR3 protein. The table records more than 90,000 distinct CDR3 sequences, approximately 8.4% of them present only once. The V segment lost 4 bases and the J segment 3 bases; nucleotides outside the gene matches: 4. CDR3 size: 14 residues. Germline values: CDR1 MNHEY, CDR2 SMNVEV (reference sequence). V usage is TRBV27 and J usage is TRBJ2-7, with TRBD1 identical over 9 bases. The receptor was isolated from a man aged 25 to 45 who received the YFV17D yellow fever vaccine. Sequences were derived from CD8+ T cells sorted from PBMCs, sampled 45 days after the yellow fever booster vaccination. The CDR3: CASSSGTGNYEQYF. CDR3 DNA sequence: TGTGCCAGCAGTTCCGGGACAGGGAACTACGAGCAGTACTTC.